This TCR beta chain came from a study of T cells after yellow fever vaccination (dated by TCRdb to the late 2010s). Turning to the overall study: The SMART-Seq v4 Ultra Low Input RNA kit was used to prepare libraries from fractions with low cell numbers. To follow T-cell clones before and after both primary and booster YFV17D yellow fever vaccination, bulk TCR alpha and beta repertoires underwent longitudinal sequencing. The cohort comprised two healthy male donors, one aged 18 to 30 and one aged 30 to 39 years. Blood samples were taken at several timepoints before and after primary and secondary immunization, and bulk PBMC replicates and cell subsets were isolated.

TCR cDNA was synthesized by 5'RACE template switching, which introduced a universal primer site and unique molecular identifiers. cDNA synthesis was primed from both the TCR alpha and TCR beta constant segments. Libraries were amplified in two PCR steps, with sample barcodes and sequencing adapters added in the second step. Libraries were sequenced on Illumina HiSeq 2500 (2x100 bp) or NovaSeq (2x150 bp). The authors' analysis ran thus. MIGEC was used to demultiplex reads and collapse the reads into UMI consensus sequences, and MiXCR was used for V(D)J alignment. Using edgeR on replicate PBMC samples, clonotypes were called vaccine-responding if FDR was below 0.01 and the log2 fold change was above 5 up to day 15. Each bulk clonotype was labeled CD4 or CD8 based on which sequenced repertoire, CD4 or CD8, contained the clonotype at higher abundance. TCRdb trimmed the raw reads at Q25, called clones with MiXCR and kept productive beta chains. Rows merge per CDR3 protein into single entries with the most common DNA and genes. TCRdb's processing, not the authors' own work, is the source of the V and J calls. The sample data list 620,000 or so distinct CDR3 sequences, and about 12% of these were observed just once. More than 13% of the sample is in the top ten clones.

The CDR3 spans 13 residues, from the cysteine through the phenylalanine. CDR3 DNA is the only sequence kept; it has 39 bases, read in frame from the first base. V was cut back by 5 bases and J by 2 bases, leaving a gap of 7 bases between them. CDR1 and CDR2 are drawn from the germline V gene (reference sequence): DFQATT, SNEGSKA. Here is what the overall study found, with its caveats: FACS-sorted repertoires could contain abundant contaminating clonotypes from the bulk population, so computational filtering was required. Compared with the primary T-cell response, the secondary T-cell response was weaker but faster, peaking on day 5 rather than day 15. After the booster, most of the clones that had expanded following primary vaccination were detected again (approximately 95% of CD4 and 80% to 90% of CD8), which suggests that memory was broadly maintained. A small fraction of clonotypes showed up in both the CD4 and CD8 compartments, probably as a result of convergent recombination. Because only a couple of donors were included in the study, the extent to which the findings can be generalized is limited.

Comment on this clonotype: Its antigen target is currently unknown. Per-base qualities were not stored, and no clone one base away is much larger.

The sample's treatment or condition label is to be understood as: live attenuated yellow fever vaccine strain. Two biological replicates of bulk PBMCs were collected at each blood-draw timepoint. A standard Ficoll-Paque protocol was used to isolate PBMCs from peripheral blood. RNA was extracted with TriZol from bulk PBMCs, CD4 and CD8 fractions, and dextramer-positive and dextramer-negative fractions. The sequencing used PBMCs, collected on the day of the yellow fever booster vaccination. The receptor was derived from a man aged 25 to 40 who received the YFV17D yellow fever vaccine. The rearranged chain carries TRBV20-1 and TRBJ2-6, with the D gene not clear enough to name. This receptor carries the CDR3 CSAADPGANVLTF. In nucleotides, the sequence is TGCAGTGCTGCAGACCCTGGGGCCAACGTCCTGACTTTC.